A selection of T cell receptor beta chains follows, all from one sample in a study of post-analysis software for immune sequencing data. Each CDR3 protein is one row after TCRdb ran MiXCR on the PCR reads. The data contain roughly 400,000 distinct CDR3 sequences, 35% to 45% of them singletons. Sequencing used blood. These receptors were collected from a girl aged 2 to 9 with multiple sclerosis. The conserved cysteine and the conserved F or W are not part of the CDR3 here.

TRBV29-1 SVRDRGNEQF
TRBV3-1 ASSQESGGNEQF
TRBV5-6 ASSLWIQGREWF
TRBV6-6 ASSYERQF
TRBV4-1 ASSQDRGYNEQF
TRBV10-1 ASSESKGADTQY
TRBV20-1 SARGQNEQF
TRBV6-2/TRBV6-3 ASSYSKALNQPQH
TRBV4-2 ASSQDIASGSSYNEQF
TRBV11-2 ASSHPTMRTDTQY
TRBV29-1 SVEKTDTQY
TRBV28 ASSFGASSYEQY
TRBV20-1 SARVPLTRTDTQY
TRBV20-1 SARGGRTYYEQY
TRBV12-3/TRBV12-4 ASNLDRGRADTQY
TRBV29-1 SVEQIPGCNEQF
TRBV3-1 ATSKGWQETQY
TRBV9 ASSAGGPFYNEQF
TRBV10-3 ATSGATNEKLF
TRBV27 ASSFSGAAGFNIQY
TRBV28 ASSSSRLAASTDTQY
TRBV20-1 SARGGLATEAF
TRBV7-8 ASSRSTSGSYEQY
TRBV6-1 ASSLRAGGGTEAF
TRBV14 ASSPREGGLPKWSYEQY
TRBV12-3/TRBV12-4 ASGRTAQETQY
TRBV13 ASSLGQGIGETQY
TRBV20-1 SAPPGGTYTDTQY
TRBV29-1 SGENTDTQY
TRBV10-2 ASNGYSGNGEETQY
TRBV28 ASSFQGVDGANVLT
TRBV28 ASSSPTSSIWNNEQY
TRBV20-1 SARDPRPPYEQY
TRBV20-1 SANRGGTYEQY
TRBV12-3/TRBV12-4 ASSLAIELETQY
TRBV24-1 ATSNGGSYEQY
TRBV29-1 SALTGTGASEAF
TRBV27 ASKDNGRAFYNEQF
TRBV21-1 ASSKGMEGSWKLF
TRBV12-3/TRBV12-4 ASSRSSEQY
TRBV12-3/TRBV12-4 ASKQAAYGYT
TRBV12-3/TRBV12-4 ASSQSRTGGSEQY
TRBV7-6 ASSRDRVVSSYEQY
TRBV7-2 ASSLLQSNEQF
TRBV12-3/TRBV12-4 ASSLQGGNEKLF
TRBV6-5 ASSYSWAYEQY
TRBV7-8 ASSKTLAGSQY
TRBV6-6 ASSSPRSLQGYNEQF
TRBV20-1 SARKGQGRRSEAF
TRBV7-9 ASSPGAGEGQPQH
TRBV20-1 SARDSGRVQETQY
TRBV5-1 ASSLGGVNGTYEQY
TRBV6-1 ASRDRAREQY